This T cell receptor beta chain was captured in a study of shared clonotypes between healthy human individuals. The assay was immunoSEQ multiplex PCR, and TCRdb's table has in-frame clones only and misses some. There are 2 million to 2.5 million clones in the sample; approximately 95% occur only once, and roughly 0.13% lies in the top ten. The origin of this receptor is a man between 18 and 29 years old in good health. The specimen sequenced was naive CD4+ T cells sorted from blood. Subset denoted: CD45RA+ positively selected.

The CDR3 sequence is CASKGLRATNNEQFF. CDR3 coding DNA: TGTGCCAGCAAGGGACTAAGGGCAACAAACAATGAGCAGTTCTTC. V usage is TRBV27 and J usage is TRBJ2-1; 7 nucleotides line up with TRBD2. V lost 7 bases, J lost 5 bases, and 11 bases stayed unmatched. The CDR3 sequence is 15 residues long. From germline, CDR1 is MNHEY and CDR2 SMNVEV (reference sequence).